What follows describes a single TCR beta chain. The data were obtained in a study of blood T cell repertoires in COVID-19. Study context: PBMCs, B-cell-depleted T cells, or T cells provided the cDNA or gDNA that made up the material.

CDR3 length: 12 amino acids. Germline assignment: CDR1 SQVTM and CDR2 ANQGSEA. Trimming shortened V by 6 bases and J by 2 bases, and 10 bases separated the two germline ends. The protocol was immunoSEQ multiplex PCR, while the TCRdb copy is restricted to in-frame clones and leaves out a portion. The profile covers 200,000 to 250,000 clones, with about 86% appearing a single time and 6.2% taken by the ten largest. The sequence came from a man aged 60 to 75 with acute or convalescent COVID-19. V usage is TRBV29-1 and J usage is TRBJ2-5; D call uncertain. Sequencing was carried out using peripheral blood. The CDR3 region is CSVIFEQETQYF. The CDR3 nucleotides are TGCAGCGTGATCTTCGAGCAAGAGACCCAGTACTTC.